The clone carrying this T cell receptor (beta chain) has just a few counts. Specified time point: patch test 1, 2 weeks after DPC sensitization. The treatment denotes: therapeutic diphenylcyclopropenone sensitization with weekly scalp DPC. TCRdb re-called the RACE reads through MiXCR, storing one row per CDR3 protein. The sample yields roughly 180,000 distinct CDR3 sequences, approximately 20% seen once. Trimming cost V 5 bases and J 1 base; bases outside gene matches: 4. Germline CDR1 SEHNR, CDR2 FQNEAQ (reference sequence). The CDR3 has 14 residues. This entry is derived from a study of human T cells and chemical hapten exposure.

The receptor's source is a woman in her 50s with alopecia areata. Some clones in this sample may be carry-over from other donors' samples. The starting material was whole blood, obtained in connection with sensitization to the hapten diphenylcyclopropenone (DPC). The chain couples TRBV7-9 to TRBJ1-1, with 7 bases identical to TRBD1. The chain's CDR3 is CASSEGQTNTEAFF. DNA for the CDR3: TGTGCCAGCAGCGAGGGACAGACGAACACTGAAGCTTTCTTT.